This T cell receptor (beta chain) was found in a study of T cells in localized non-small cell lung cancer (dated by TCRdb to the early 2020s). With respect to the entire study: The study analyzed T cell repertoires of under 250 early-stage NSCLC patients, comparing tumors and uninvolved tumor-adjacent lungs. The cohort consisted of about 240 treatment-naive NSCLC patients whose localized lung tumors had been resected. Of the NSCLC patients, 120 to 150 were male and some 97 were female, and the mean age was around 66 years. The study at large found these results: Because the study design was exploratory, TCR variables were selected using unadjusted p-values without false-discovery rate correction. Higher T cell density in blood was associated with longer overall survival, whereas higher clonality in adjacent lung was associated with shorter survival. A median of roughly 50 of the top 100 tumor clones turned up in the paired uninvolved adjacent lung, and under 30 of those clones also ranked among the top 100 of that same adjacent lung. Because multi-region tumor sequencing was not done, intratumor heterogeneity could not be ruled out. Uninvolved tumor-adjacent lung showed the highest T cell clonality, higher than tumor, which suggests more focused antigenic responses in the uninvolved tumor-adjacent lung.

At diagnosis, tumor, uninvolved tumor-adjacent lung and peripheral blood were collected and then preserved as a mix of FFPE and fresh-frozen material. For TCR repertoire profiling, blood samples were analyzed as peripheral blood mononuclear cells. TCR beta CDR3 regions were sequenced from DNA using the immunoSEQ Assay. In the authors' own workflow: T cell density was computed as TCR beta template counts normalized to usable DNA estimated by amplifying housekeeping genes. Richness was estimated with the preseqR package, extrapolating to 400,000 templates for PBMC samples and 120,000 templates for tissue samples. Clonality was calculated as one minus Pielou's evenness. Tissue-enriched TCRs were identified through differential abundance testing performed on productive amino-acid clonotypes, with a minimum total count of 5 and an alpha of 0.1. The Jaccard Index and the Morisita Overlap Index were used to measure how much the repertoires overlapped between compartments. GLIPH grouped TCR beta CDR3s together with public tetramer-defined viral CDR3s, and a viral motif had to include at least three viral sequences and also show V-gene enrichment. In its TCRdb copy, this immuneACCESS table keeps in-frame sequences only and misses some clones. Where compared with another copy, unresolved V genes explain less than half of these, and the others have no known cause. That table furnishes V, J and clone size, whereas the DNA furnished D and trimming. The sample profile shows 40,000 to 50,000 clones; about 85% of them were found once. Of the sample, 7% to 9% falls within the top ten clones.

Turning to this clone: There is no known antigen for this receptor. Base-call qualities are not available, and no considerably larger clone is one nucleotide away.

CDR1 SQVTM and CDR2 ANQGSEA were looked up in the germline V gene. Its CDR3 holds 12 amino acids, cysteine through phenylalanine. Only CDR3 DNA remains: 36 bases, in frame from the first base. V loses 4 bases, J loses 2 bases, and the germline ends lie 9 bases apart. The clonotype originates from a woman between 18 and 50 years old with stage III lung adenocarcinoma. Here the sequenced sample was peripheral blood, taken before any cancer treatment. The rearranged chain carries TRBV29-1 and TRBJ2-7; the D segment cannot be called with confidence. At the DNA level, the sequence is TGCAGCGTTGGGCAGACAACCTACGAGCAGTACTTC. This is translated as CSVGQTTYEQYF.